Listed below are T cell receptor beta chains from one sample, sequenced in a study of blood T cell repertoires in COVID-19. Assay used: immunoSEQ multiplex PCR; TCRdb lists only in-frame clones, some missing. The sample shows about 250,000 clones, 85% to 90% of them seen only once. Sequencing was carried out using PBMCs or T cells enriched from blood (not recorded which). The source of these receptors is a man aged 35 to 55 who had recovered from COVID-19. Both conserved end residues are part of each CDR3. The order of the fields is J gene, clone size, V gene, D gene, CDR3 DNA, CDR3 protein. The D gene is left open where the match is weak. Where a row states a size, it is once, few, many or the class of an expanded clone; other rows omit it.

J gene: TRBJ2-7; clone size: .; V gene: TRBV27; D gene: .; CDR3 DNA: TGTGCCAGCAGCCCAGGTCTTTTTCTAAGCGAGCAGTACTTC; CDR3 protein: CASSPGLFLSEQYF
J gene: TRBJ2-6; clone size: .; V gene: TRBV28; D gene: TRBD1; CDR3 DNA: TGTGCCAGCAATCCATTGGGACAGGGTCCCCCTGGGGCCAACGTCCTGACTTTC; CDR3 protein: CASNPLGQGPPGANVLTF
J gene: TRBJ2-7; clone size: .; V gene: TRBV10-3; D gene: TRBD1; CDR3 DNA: TGTGCCATCAAAGGGACAGGGGGCTACGAGCAGTACTTC; CDR3 protein: CAIKGTGGYEQYF
J gene: TRBJ2-1; clone size: .; V gene: TRBV11-2; D gene: .; CDR3 DNA: TGTGCCAGCAGCTCCCCCCCCAGCGGGTACTACAATGAGCAGTTCTTC; CDR3 protein: CASSSPPSGYYNEQFF
J gene: TRBJ2-7; clone size: .; V gene: TRBV5-1; D gene: .; CDR3 DNA: TGCGCCAGCAGCTTGGAGGCGGCAACCTACGAGCAGTACTTC; CDR3 protein: CASSLEAATYEQYF
J gene: TRBJ2-1; clone size: .; V gene: TRBV5-1; D gene: .; CDR3 DNA: TGCGCCAGCAGCTTGTTCGGTAGTCTGGGCGATGAGCAGTTCTTC; CDR3 protein: CASSLFGSLGDEQFF
J gene: TRBJ1-3; clone size: .; V gene: TRBV21-1; D gene: .; CDR3 DNA: TGTGCCAGCAGCAAAGACTTTCCTAGGTCTGGAAACACCATATATTTT; CDR3 protein: CASSKDFPRSGNTIYF
J gene: TRBJ2-1; clone size: .; V gene: TRBV7-5; D gene: .; CDR3 DNA: TGTGTCAGAAGTTCCACCCAGGGTAGCGGGGGGGATTACAATGAGCAGTTCTTC; CDR3 protein: CVRSSTQGSGGDYNEQFF
J gene: TRBJ2-5; clone size: .; V gene: TRBV7-9; D gene: TRBD2; CDR3 DNA: TGTGCCAGCAGCGGGACTAAATACCAAGAGACCCAGTACTTC; CDR3 protein: CASSGTKYQETQYF
J gene: TRBJ2-7; clone size: few; V gene: TRBV11-2; D gene: .; CDR3 DNA: TGTGCCAGCAGCTTAGGGGGGGTCTACGAGCAGTACTTC; CDR3 protein: CASSLGGVYEQYF
J gene: TRBJ2-1; clone size: .; V gene: TRBV4-3; D gene: TRBD1; CDR3 DNA: TGCGCCAGCAGCCGAGGACAGGGTGCAGACAATGAGCAGTTCTTC; CDR3 protein: CASSRGQGADNEQFF
J gene: TRBJ1-2; clone size: .; V gene: TRBV28; D gene: .; CDR3 DNA: TGTGCCAGCAGTTTGACGCAGGGAGGGATCTATGGCTACACCTTC; CDR3 protein: CASSLTQGGIYGYTF
J gene: TRBJ2-1; clone size: few; V gene: TRBV11-3; D gene: TRBD2; CDR3 DNA: TGTGCCAGCAGCTTAGGCTGGCGGGAGGTCACCGATGAGCAGTTCTTC; CDR3 protein: CASSLGWREVTDEQFF
J gene: TRBJ2-1; clone size: .; V gene: TRBV5-3; D gene: TRBD1; CDR3 DNA: TGTGCCAGAAGCGTGGGACAGGGCTACAATGAGCAGTTCTTC; CDR3 protein: CARSVGQGYNEQFF
J gene: TRBJ2-7; clone size: .; V gene: TRBV7-8; D gene: TRBD1; CDR3 DNA: TGTGCCAGCAGCCCCCGGACAGGGAAGAACGGCGAGCAGTACTTC; CDR3 protein: CASSPRTGKNGEQYF
J gene: TRBJ2-2; clone size: .; V gene: TRBV4-2; D gene: TRBD2; CDR3 DNA: TGTGCCAGCAGCCTAAGACCGGGACTAGCGGGGGTCACCGGGGAGCTGTTTTTT; CDR3 protein: CASSLRPGLAGVTGELFF
J gene: TRBJ2-7; clone size: .; V gene: TRBV7-2; D gene: .; CDR3 DNA: TGTGCCAGCAGCTTAGCTCGACAGATCCACGAGCAGTACTTC; CDR3 protein: CASSLARQIHEQYF
J gene: TRBJ2-3; clone size: once; V gene: TRBV28; D gene: .; CDR3 DNA: TGTGCCAGCTTGGGGGCGGGAGCTTGGGATACGCAGTATTTT; CDR3 protein: CASLGAGAWDTQYF
J gene: TRBJ1-6; clone size: .; V gene: TRBV28; D gene: .; CDR3 DNA: TGTGCCAGCAGTTCGACAGGCCCCTATAATTCACCCCTCCACTTT; CDR3 protein: CASSSTGPYNSPLHF
J gene: TRBJ2-1; clone size: .; V gene: TRBV4-1; D gene: TRBD2; CDR3 DNA: TGCGCCAGCAGCCAGTCTAGCGGGAGGAATGAGCAGTTCTTC; CDR3 protein: CASSQSSGRNEQFF
J gene: TRBJ2-7; clone size: .; V gene: TRBV3-1/TRBV3-2; D gene: .; CDR3 DNA: TGTGCCAGCAGCCAAGTACCGAGCCACTACGAGCAGTACTTC; CDR3 protein: CASSQVPSHYEQYF
J gene: TRBJ2-1; clone size: .; V gene: TRBV11-2; D gene: .; CDR3 DNA: TGTGCCAGCAGCTTTGAGCGGGCGTCCTACAATGAGCAGTTCTTC; CDR3 protein: CASSFERASYNEQFF
J gene: TRBJ2-7; clone size: .; V gene: TRBV2; D gene: .; CDR3 DNA: TGTGCCAGCATCCGGGGGTACGAGCAGTACTTC; CDR3 protein: CASIRGYEQYF
J gene: TRBJ1-1; clone size: .; V gene: TRBV24-1; D gene: .; CDR3 DNA: TGTGCCACCAGTGAGGATTCCAGGGGCACTGAAGCTTTCTTT; CDR3 protein: CATSEDSRGTEAFF
J gene: TRBJ1-4; clone size: .; V gene: TRBV25-1; D gene: .; CDR3 DNA: TGTGCCAGCAGTCAAAGGGGAGGCACTAATGAAAAACTGTTTTTT; CDR3 protein: CASSQRGGTNEKLFF
J gene: TRBJ2-7; clone size: .; V gene: TRBV3-1/TRBV3-2; D gene: .; CDR3 DNA: TGTGCCAGCAGCTTAAGCGCCCCAAGCTCCTACGAGCAGTACTTC; CDR3 protein: CASSLSAPSSYEQYF
J gene: TRBJ1-5; clone size: .; V gene: TRBV2; D gene: .; CDR3 DNA: TGTGCCAGCAGTGACGGAGATCAGCCCCAGCATTTT; CDR3 protein: CASSDGDQPQHF
J gene: TRBJ1-2; clone size: .; V gene: TRBV7-9; D gene: TRBD1; CDR3 DNA: TGTGCCAGCAGCTCGACGGGACAGCTCTATGTTGGCTACACCTTC; CDR3 protein: CASSSTGQLYVGYTF
J gene: TRBJ1-6; clone size: .; V gene: TRBV5-1; D gene: TRBD1; CDR3 DNA: TGCGCCAGCAGCCTACAGGGGGCACAATCACCCCTCCACTTT; CDR3 protein: CASSLQGAQSPLHF
J gene: TRBJ2-6; clone size: .; V gene: TRBV4-1; D gene: .; CDR3 DNA: TGCGCCAGCAGCCAAGTTGAACGGGGGAGCTCTGGGGCCAACGTCCTGACTTTC; CDR3 protein: CASSQVERGSSGANVLTF
J gene: TRBJ2-1; clone size: few; V gene: TRBV7-9; D gene: .; CDR3 DNA: TGTGCCAGCAGCCCCAAGCGCAGGGTAAAAACCTACAATGAGCAGTTCTTC; CDR3 protein: CASSPKRRVKTYNEQFF
J gene: TRBJ1-1; clone size: .; V gene: TRBV28; D gene: .; CDR3 DNA: TGTGCCAGCAGTTTAATGACAGAGAACACTGAAGCTTTCTTT; CDR3 protein: CASSLMTENTEAFF
J gene: TRBJ1-3; clone size: .; V gene: TRBV5-6; D gene: .; CDR3 DNA: TGTGCCAGCAGCACAAGACGGGAGGGTTACGGAAACACCATATATTTT; CDR3 protein: CASSTRREGYGNTIYF
J gene: TRBJ1-2; clone size: .; V gene: TRBV28; D gene: .; CDR3 DNA: TGTGCCAGTACAGATCGATTAGATGGCTACACCTTC; CDR3 protein: CASTDRLDGYTF
J gene: TRBJ1-2; clone size: .; V gene: TRBV3-1/TRBV3-2; D gene: .; CDR3 DNA: TGTGCCAGCAGCCAGGAGGGATACTATGGCTACACCTTC; CDR3 protein: CASSQEGYYGYTF
J gene: TRBJ1-1; clone size: .; V gene: TRBV27; D gene: .; CDR3 DNA: TGTGCCAGCAGTTTAGCAGGGGCGGCCCTCAACACTGAAGCTTTCTTT; CDR3 protein: CASSLAGAALNTEAFF
J gene: TRBJ1-1; clone size: .; V gene: TRBV5-6; D gene: .; CDR3 DNA: TGTGCCAGCAGCTTGGGTGCGGGGATGAACACTGAAGCTTTCTTT; CDR3 protein: CASSLGAGMNTEAFF
J gene: TRBJ2-2; clone size: .; V gene: TRBV29-1; D gene: .; CDR3 DNA: TGCAGCGTTGAGGGGGCGGACACCGGGGAGCTGTTTTTT; CDR3 protein: CSVEGADTGELFF
J gene: TRBJ2-7; clone size: .; V gene: TRBV4-1; D gene: .; CDR3 DNA: TGCGCCAGCAGCCATCTTCCGGAGACAGTCTACTACGAGCAGTACTTC; CDR3 protein: CASSHLPETVYYEQYF
J gene: TRBJ1-2; clone size: .; V gene: TRBV7-2; D gene: TRBD1; CDR3 DNA: TGTGCCAGCAGCTTACAGGGGGTAAGGGAATATGGCTACACCTTC; CDR3 protein: CASSLQGVREYGYTF
J gene: TRBJ2-1; clone size: .; V gene: TRBV7-3; D gene: TRBD2; CDR3 DNA: TGTGCCAGCAGCGCCCGAGGGGGACTAGGAACTAATGAGCAGTTCTTC; CDR3 protein: CASSARGGLGTNEQFF
J gene: TRBJ1-3; clone size: .; V gene: TRBV11-2; D gene: .; CDR3 DNA: TGTGCCAGCAGCCTTAACTCTGGAAACACCATATATTTT; CDR3 protein: CASSLNSGNTIYF
J gene: TRBJ1-4; clone size: few; V gene: TRBV3-1/TRBV3-2; D gene: .; CDR3 DNA: TGTGCCAGCAGCCAAGGGCGGAGAGAAAAACTGTTTTTT; CDR3 protein: CASSQGRREKLFF
J gene: TRBJ1-3; clone size: few; V gene: TRBV4-1; D gene: .; CDR3 DNA: TGCGCCAGCAGCCAATGGGGCCTCTCTGGAAACACCATATATTTT; CDR3 protein: CASSQWGLSGNTIYF
J gene: TRBJ1-5; clone size: .; V gene: TRBV30; D gene: .; CDR3 DNA: TGTGCCTGGAGTGTAGGTTCGGGTAGCAATCAGCCCCAGCATTTT; CDR3 protein: CAWSVGSGSNQPQHF
J gene: TRBJ2-3; clone size: .; V gene: TRBV18; D gene: .; CDR3 DNA: TGTGCCAGCTCACCGGGGCAACCCACAGATACGCAGTATTTT; CDR3 protein: CASSPGQPTDTQYF
J gene: TRBJ2-5; clone size: .; V gene: TRBV2; D gene: TRBD2; CDR3 DNA: TGTGCCAGCAAAGCGGGGAATAACCAAGAGACCCAGTACTTC; CDR3 protein: CASKAGNNQETQYF
J gene: TRBJ2-3; clone size: .; V gene: TRBV3-1/TRBV3-2; D gene: .; CDR3 DNA: TGTGCCAGCAAATTCTCAGACGGGGATACGCAGTATTTT; CDR3 protein: CASKFSDGDTQYF
J gene: TRBJ2-1; clone size: .; V gene: TRBV4-3; D gene: .; CDR3 DNA: TGCGCCAGCAGCCAAGATTCCGGGGTCCACAATGAGCAGTTCTTC; CDR3 protein: CASSQDSGVHNEQFF
J gene: TRBJ2-1; clone size: .; V gene: TRBV6-1; D gene: .; CDR3 DNA: TGTGCCAGCAGTGATTCTCCGAATGAGCAGTTCTTC; CDR3 protein: CASSDSPNEQFF
J gene: TRBJ1-2; clone size: once; V gene: TRBV10-3; D gene: .; CDR3 DNA: TGTGCCATCAGTGTCGGGTCAGACTATGGCTACACCTTC; CDR3 protein: CAISVGSDYGYTF
J gene: TRBJ1-2; clone size: .; V gene: TRBV29-1; D gene: TRBD1; CDR3 DNA: TGCAGCGCGGGACAGGGATTTGGCTACACCTTC; CDR3 protein: CSAGQGFGYTF
J gene: TRBJ1-2; clone size: .; V gene: TRBV6-5; D gene: .; CDR3 DNA: TGTGCCAGCAGTTACTCGATATCAGTTAACTATGGCTACACCTTC; CDR3 protein: CASSYSISVNYGYTF
J gene: TRBJ2-3; clone size: .; V gene: TRBV5-5; D gene: .; CDR3 DNA: TGTGCCAGCAGCTTGGAAACTCCAGATACGCAGTATTTT; CDR3 protein: CASSLETPDTQYF
J gene: TRBJ2-5; clone size: .; V gene: TRBV14; D gene: .; CDR3 DNA: TGTGCCAGCAGCCAGCCCGGGGAGGTCCAAGAGACCCAGTACTTC; CDR3 protein: CASSQPGEVQETQYF